In this sample, the clone carrying this TCR beta chain turned up once. The antigen remains unidentified. Just one base apart from a much larger clone, this may be a read error. V shed 4 bases, J shed 6 bases, and the junction held 9 bases outside the gene matches. The length of the CDR3 is 16 residues. The germline V gene encodes CDR1 MNHEY and CDR2 SVGAGI. These data originate in a study of identical twins. Broader study findings: Insertions were fewer in abundant cord blood beta clonotypes, whereas memory repertoires showed none of this pattern.

Unique molecular identifiers were present on cDNA, and template switching added a universal primer site. TCRdb reprocessed the 5' RACE reads via MiXCR and lists one record per CDR3 protein. The data hold about 1.7 million distinct CDR3 sequences, with about 31% observed a single time. The chain combines TRBV6-5 with TRBJ2-1; 10 nucleotides line up with TRBD2. The specimen sequenced was cord blood. This receptor was identified in a newborn girl in good health. The CDR3 loop is CASSSGAGGPSNEQFF. CDR3 coding DNA: TGTGCCAGCAGTTCGGGAGCGGGAGGGCCGTCCAATGAGCAGTTCTTC.